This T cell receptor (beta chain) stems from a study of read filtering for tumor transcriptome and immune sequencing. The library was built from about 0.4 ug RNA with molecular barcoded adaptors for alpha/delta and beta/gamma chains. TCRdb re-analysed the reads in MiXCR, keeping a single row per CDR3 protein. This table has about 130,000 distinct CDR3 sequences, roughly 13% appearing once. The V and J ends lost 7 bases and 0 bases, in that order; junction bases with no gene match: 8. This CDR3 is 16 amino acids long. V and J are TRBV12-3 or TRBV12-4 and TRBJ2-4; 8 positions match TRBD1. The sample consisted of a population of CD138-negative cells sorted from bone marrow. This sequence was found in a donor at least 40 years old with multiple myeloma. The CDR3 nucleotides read TGTGCCAGCACCCGCAGGACAGGGATAGCCAAAAACATTCAGTACTTC. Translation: CASTRRTGIAKNIQYF.